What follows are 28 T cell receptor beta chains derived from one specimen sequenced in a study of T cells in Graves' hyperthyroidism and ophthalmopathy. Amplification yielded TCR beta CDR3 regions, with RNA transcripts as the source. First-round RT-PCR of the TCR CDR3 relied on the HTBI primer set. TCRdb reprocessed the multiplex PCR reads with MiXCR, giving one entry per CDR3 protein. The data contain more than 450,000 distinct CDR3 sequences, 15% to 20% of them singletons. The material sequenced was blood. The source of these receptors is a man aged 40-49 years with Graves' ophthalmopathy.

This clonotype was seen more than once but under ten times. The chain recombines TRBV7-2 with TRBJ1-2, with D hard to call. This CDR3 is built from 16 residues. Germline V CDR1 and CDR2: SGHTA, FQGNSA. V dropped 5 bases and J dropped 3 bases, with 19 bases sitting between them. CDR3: CASSLGPRRSHYGYTF. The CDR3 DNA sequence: TGTGCCAGCAGCCTAGGTCCCCGCAGGAGCCACTATGGCTACACCTTC.

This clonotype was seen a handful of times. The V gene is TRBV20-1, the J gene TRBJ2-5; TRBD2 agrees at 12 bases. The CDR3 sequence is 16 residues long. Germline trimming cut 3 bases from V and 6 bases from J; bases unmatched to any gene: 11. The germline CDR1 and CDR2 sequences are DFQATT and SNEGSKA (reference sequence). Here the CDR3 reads CSASRLAGGLTKTQYF. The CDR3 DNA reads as TGCAGTGCTAGCCGGCTAGCGGGAGGGTTGACGAAGACCCAGTACTTC.

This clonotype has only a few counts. The CDR3 loop is CASRAQETGELFF. In DNA form, the CDR3 reads TGTGCCAGCAGGGCCCAAGAGACCGGGGAGCTGTTTTTT. The rearrangement links TRBV12-3 or TRBV12-4 to TRBJ2-2; D is uncertain. V lost 6 bases and J lost 5, with 10 bases in between. This CDR3 region has 13 residues.

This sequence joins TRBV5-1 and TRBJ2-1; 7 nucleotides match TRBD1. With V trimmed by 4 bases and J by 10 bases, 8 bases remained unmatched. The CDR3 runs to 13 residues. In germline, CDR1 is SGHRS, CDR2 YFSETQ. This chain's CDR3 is CASSEGAREEQFF. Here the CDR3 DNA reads TGCGCCAGCAGCGAGGGGGCCCGCGAAGAGCAGTTCTTC.

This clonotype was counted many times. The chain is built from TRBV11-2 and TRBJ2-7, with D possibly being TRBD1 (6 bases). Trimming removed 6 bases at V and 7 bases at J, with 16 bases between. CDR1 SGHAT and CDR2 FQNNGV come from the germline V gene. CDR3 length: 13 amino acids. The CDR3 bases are TGTGCCAGCAGAAGGGCAGGGGCAGGGGAGCAGTACTTC. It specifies CASRRAGAGEQYF.

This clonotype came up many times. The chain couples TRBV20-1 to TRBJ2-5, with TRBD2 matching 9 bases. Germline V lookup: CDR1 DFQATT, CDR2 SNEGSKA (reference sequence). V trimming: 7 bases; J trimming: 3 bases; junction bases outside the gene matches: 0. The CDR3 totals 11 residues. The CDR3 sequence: CSVAGEETQYF. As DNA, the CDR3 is TGCAGTGTAGCGGGGGAAGAGACCCAGTACTTC.

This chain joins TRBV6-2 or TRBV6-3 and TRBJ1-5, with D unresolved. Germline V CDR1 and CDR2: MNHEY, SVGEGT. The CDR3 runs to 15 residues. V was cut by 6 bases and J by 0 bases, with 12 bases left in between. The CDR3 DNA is TGTGCCAGCAGACCGCAGGTGTATAGCAATCAGCCCCAGCATTTT. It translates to CASRPQVYSNQPQHF.

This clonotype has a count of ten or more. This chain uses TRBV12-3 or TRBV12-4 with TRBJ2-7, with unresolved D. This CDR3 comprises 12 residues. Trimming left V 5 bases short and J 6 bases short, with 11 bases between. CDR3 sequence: CASSRLIIEQYF. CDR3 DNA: TGTGCCAGCAGTCGACTGATCATCGAGCAGTACTTC.

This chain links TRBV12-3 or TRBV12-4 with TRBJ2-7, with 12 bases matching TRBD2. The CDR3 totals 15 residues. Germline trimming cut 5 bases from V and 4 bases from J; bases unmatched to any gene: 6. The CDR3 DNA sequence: TGTGCCAGCAGTCACACTAGCGGGGGGCGATACGAGCAGTACTTC. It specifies CASSHTSGGRYEQYF.

The CDR3 reads CASMRLGGDTEAFF. As DNA, the CDR3 is TGTGCCAGTATGAGACTCGGAGGGGACACTGAAGCTTTCTTT. This chain uses TRBV19 with TRBJ1-1; perhaps TRBD1 as D (5 bases). The ends were cut back, 7 bases at V and 3 bases at J, with 15 bases in the middle. The CDR3 totals 14 residues. From germline, CDR1 is LNHDA and CDR2 SQIVND (reference sequence).

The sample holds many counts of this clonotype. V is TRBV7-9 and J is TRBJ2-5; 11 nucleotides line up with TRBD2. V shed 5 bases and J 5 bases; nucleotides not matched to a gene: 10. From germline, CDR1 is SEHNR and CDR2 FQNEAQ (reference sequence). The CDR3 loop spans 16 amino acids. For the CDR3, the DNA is TGTGCCAGCAGCCACCCTAGCGGGGGGTCGTCTGAGACCCAGTACTTC. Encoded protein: CASSHPSGGSSETQYF.

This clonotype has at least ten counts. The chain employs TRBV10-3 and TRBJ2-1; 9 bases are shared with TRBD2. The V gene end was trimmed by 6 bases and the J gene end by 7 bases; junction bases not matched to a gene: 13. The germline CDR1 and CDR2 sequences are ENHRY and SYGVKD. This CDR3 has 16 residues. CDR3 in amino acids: CAIRSSGSGRGNEQFF. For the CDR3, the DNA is TGTGCCATCAGGTCTTCGGGTAGCGGGAGAGGTAATGAGCAGTTCTTC.

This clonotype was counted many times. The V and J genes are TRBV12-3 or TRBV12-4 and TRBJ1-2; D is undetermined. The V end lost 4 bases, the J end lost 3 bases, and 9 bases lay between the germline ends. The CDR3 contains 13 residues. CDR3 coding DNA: TGTGCCAGCAGTTCCGGGGAACACTATGGCTACACCTTC. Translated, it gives CASSSGEHYGYTF.

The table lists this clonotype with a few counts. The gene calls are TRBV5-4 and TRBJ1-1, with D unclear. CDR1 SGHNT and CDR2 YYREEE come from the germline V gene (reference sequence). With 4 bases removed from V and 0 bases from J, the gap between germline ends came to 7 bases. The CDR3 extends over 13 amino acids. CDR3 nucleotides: TGTGCCAGCAGCACAGACGTGAACACTGAAGCTTTCTTT. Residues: CASSTDVNTEAFF. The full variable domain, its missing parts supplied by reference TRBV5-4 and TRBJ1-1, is ETGVTQSPTHLIKTRGQQVTLRCSSQSGHNTVSWYQQALGQGPQFIFQYYREEENGRGNFPPRFSGLQFPNYSSELNVNALELDDSALYLCASSTDVNTEAFFGQGTRLTVV.

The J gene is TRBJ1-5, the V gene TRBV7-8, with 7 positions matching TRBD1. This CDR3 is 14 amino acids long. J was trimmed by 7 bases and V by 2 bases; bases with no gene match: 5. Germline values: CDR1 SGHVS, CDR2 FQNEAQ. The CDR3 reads CASSLNRGGQPQHF. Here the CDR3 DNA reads TGTGCCAGCAGCTTAAACAGGGGAGGGCAGCCCCAGCATTTT.

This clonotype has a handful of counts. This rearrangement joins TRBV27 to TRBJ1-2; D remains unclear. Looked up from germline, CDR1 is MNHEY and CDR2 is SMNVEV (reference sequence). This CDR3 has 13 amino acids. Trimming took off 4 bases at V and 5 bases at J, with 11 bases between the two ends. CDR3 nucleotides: TGTGCCAGCAGTTACGGGCAGGCGTATGGCTACACCTTC. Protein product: CASSYGQAYGYTF.

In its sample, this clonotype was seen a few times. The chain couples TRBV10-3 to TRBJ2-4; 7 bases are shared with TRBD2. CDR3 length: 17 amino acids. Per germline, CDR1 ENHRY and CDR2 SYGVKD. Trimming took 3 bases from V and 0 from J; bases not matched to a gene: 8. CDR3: CAISDPSGERAKNIQYF. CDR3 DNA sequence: TGTGCCATCAGTGATCCTAGCGGAGAAAGAGCCAAAAACATTCAGTACTTC.

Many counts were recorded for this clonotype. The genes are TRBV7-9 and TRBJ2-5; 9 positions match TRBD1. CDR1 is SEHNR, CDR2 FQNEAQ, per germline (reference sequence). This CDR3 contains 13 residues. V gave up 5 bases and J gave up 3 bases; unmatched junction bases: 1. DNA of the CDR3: TGTGCCAGCAGCGGGACAGGGAAAGAGACCCAGTACTTC. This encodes CASSGTGKETQYF.

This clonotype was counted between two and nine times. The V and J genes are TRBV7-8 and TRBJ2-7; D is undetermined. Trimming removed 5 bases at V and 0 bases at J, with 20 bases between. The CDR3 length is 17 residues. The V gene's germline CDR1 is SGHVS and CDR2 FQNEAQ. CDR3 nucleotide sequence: TGTGCCAGCAGCCCCTCATCAGCCGGGCCTCTCTCCTACGAGCAGTACTTC. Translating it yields CASSPSSAGPLSYEQYF.

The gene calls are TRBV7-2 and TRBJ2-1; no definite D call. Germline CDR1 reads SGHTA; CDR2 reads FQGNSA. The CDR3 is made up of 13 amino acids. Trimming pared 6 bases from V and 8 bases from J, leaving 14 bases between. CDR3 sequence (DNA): TGTGCCAGCAGTTACCGTTCCCAGGATGAGCAGTTCTTC. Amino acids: CASSYRSQDEQFF. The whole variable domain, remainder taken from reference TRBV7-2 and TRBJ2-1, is GAGVSQSPSNKVTEKGKDVELRCDPISGHTALYWYRQSLGQGLEFLIYFQGNSAPDKSGLPSDRFSAERTGGSVSTLTIQRTQQEDSAVYLCASSYRSQDEQFFGPGTRLTVL.

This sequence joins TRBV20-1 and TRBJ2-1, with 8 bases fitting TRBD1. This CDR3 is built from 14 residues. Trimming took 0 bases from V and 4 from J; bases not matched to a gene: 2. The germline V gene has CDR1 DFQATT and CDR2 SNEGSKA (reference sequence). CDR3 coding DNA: TGCAGTGCTAGAGATGGGACAGGATACAATGAGCAGTTCTTC. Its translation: CSARDGTGYNEQFF.

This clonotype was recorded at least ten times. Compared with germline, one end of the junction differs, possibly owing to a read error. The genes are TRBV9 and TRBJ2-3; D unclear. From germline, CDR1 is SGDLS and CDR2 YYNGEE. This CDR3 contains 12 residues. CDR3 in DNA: TGCGCCAGCAGCGTGGACGTAGATACGCAGTATTTT. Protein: CASSVDVDTQYF. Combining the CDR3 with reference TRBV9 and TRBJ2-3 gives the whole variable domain DSGVTQTPKHLITATGQRVTLRCSPRSGDLSVYWYQQSLDQGLQFLIQYYNGEERAKGNILERFSAQQFPDLHSELNLSSLELGDSALYFCASSVDVDTQYFGPGTRLTVL.

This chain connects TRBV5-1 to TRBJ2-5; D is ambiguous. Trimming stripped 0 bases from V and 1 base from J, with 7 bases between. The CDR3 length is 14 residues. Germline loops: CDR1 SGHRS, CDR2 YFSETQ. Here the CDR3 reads CASSLDSAQETQYF. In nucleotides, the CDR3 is TGCGCCAGCAGCTTGGACAGCGCCCAAGAGACCCAGTACTTC.

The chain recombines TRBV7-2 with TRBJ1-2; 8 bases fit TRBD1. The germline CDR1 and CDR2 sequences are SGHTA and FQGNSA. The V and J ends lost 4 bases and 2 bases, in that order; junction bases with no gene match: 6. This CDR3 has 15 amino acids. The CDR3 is CASSSGGSGNYGYTF. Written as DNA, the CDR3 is TGTGCCAGCAGCTCAGGGGGCAGTGGGAACTATGGCTACACCTTC.

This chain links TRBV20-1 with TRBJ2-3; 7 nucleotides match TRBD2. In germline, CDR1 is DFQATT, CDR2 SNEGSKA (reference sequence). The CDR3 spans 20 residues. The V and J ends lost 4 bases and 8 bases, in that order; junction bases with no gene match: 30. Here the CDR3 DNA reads TGCAGTGCTAATCCCCTCTTCTTACAGCGGGAAAGGAGTGTCGGGGGTACGCAGTATTTT. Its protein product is CSANPLFLQRERSVGGTQYF.

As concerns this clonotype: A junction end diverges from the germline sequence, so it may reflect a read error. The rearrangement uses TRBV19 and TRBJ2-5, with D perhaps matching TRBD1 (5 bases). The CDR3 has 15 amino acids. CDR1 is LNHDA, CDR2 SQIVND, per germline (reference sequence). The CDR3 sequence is CASSMWILGQETQYF. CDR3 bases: TGTGCCAGTAGTATGTGGATCTTGGGGCAAGAGACCCAATACTTC.

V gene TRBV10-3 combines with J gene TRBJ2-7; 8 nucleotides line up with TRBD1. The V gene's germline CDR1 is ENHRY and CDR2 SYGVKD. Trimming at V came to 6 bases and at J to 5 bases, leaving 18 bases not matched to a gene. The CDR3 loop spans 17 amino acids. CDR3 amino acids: CAISPLLGQGGRDEQYF. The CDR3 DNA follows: TGTGCCATCAGCCCTCTCCTCGGACAGGGCGGCCGGGACGAGCAGTACTTC.

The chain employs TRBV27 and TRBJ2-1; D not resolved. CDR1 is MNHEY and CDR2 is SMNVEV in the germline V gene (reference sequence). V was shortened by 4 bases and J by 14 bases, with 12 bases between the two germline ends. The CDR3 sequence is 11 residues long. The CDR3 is CASSSLTEEFF. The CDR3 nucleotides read TGTGCCAGCAGTTCCCTTACCGAGGAGTTCTTC.